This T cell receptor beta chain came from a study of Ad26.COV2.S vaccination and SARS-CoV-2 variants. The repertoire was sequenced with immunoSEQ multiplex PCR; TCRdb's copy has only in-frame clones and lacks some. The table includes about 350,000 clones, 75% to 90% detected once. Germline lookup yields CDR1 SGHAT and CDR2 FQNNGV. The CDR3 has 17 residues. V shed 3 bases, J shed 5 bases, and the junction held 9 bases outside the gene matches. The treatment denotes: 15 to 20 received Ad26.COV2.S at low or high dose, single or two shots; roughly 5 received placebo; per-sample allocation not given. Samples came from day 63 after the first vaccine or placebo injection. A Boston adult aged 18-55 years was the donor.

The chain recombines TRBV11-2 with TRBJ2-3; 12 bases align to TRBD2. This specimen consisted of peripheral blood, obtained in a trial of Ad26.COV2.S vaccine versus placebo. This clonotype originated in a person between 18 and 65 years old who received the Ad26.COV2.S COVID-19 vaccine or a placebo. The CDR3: CASSFPPSGGGRDTQYF. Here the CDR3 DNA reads TGTGCCAGCAGCTTCCCCCCTAGCGGGGGGGGAAGAGATACGCAGTATTTT. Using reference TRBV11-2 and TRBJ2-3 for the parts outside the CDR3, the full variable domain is EAGVAQSPRYKIIEKRQSVAFWCNPISGHATLYWYQQILGQGPKLLIQFQNNGVVDDSQLPKDRFSAERLKGVDSTLKIQPAKLEDSAVYLCASSFPPSGGGRDTQYFGPGTRLTVL.